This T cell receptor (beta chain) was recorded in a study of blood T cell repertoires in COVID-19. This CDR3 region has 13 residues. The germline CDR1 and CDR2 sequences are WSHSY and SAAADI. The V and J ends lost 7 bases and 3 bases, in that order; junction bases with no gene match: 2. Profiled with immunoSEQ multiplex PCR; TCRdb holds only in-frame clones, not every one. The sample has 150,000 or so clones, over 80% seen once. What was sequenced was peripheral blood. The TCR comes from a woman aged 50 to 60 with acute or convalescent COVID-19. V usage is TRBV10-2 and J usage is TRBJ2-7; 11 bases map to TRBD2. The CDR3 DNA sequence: TGCGCCAGCAATAGCGGGAGGGACTACGAGCAGTACTTC. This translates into CASNSGRDYEQYF.